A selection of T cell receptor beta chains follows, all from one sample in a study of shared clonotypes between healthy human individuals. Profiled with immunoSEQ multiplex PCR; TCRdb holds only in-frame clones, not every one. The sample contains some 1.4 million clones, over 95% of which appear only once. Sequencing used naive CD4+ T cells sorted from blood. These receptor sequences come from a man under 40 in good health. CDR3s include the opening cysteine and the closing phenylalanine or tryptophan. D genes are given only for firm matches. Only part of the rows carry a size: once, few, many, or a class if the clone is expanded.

CDR3nt: TGTGCCAGCAGACCACCGAATCAGCCCCAGCATTTT; CDR3aa: CASRPPNQPQHF; j_gene: TRBJ1-5; d_gene: -; abundance: -; v_gene: TRBV28
CDR3nt: TGTGCCAGCAGACTAGAAGCGGGAATAAACGAGCAGTACTTC; CDR3aa: CASRLEAGINEQYF; j_gene: TRBJ2-7; d_gene: TRBD2; abundance: -; v_gene: TRBV6-6
CDR3nt: TGTGCCAGTAGTACCAGGGGTAGAGAAAAACTGTTTTTT; CDR3aa: CASSTRGREKLFF; j_gene: TRBJ1-4; d_gene: -; abundance: -; v_gene: TRBV19
CDR3nt: TGCGCCAGCAGTGGAAGACGAGATACGCAGTATTTT; CDR3aa: CASSGRRDTQYF; j_gene: TRBJ2-3; d_gene: -; abundance: -; v_gene: TRBV10-1
CDR3nt: TGCAGCGTCGGAGGTGGGGGCACAGATACGCAGTATTTT; CDR3aa: CSVGGGGTDTQYF; j_gene: TRBJ2-3; d_gene: -; abundance: -; v_gene: TRBV29-1
CDR3nt: TGTGCCAGCTCACCGAGCGGGGGGCCCGGAACAGATACGCAGTATTTT; CDR3aa: CASSPSGGPGTDTQYF; j_gene: TRBJ2-3; d_gene: TRBD2; abundance: -; v_gene: TRBV18
CDR3nt: TGTGCCAGCTCACCACCGAGGGGGCGGGATGGCTACACCTTC; CDR3aa: CASSPPRGRDGYTF; j_gene: TRBJ1-2; d_gene: TRBD1; abundance: -; v_gene: TRBV18
CDR3nt: TGTGCCAGCAGCTCCTCCGGGACTCCGACCACAGATACGCAGTATTTT; CDR3aa: CASSSSGTPTTDTQYF; j_gene: TRBJ2-3; d_gene: -; abundance: -; v_gene: TRBV28
CDR3nt: TGCGCCAGCAGCTTGGGGACGGGCGCAAATGAAAAACTGTTTTTT; CDR3aa: CASSLGTGANEKLFF; j_gene: TRBJ1-4; d_gene: -; abundance: -; v_gene: TRBV5-1
CDR3nt: TGTGCCAGCAGCTCCGTGGGAGACCAAGAGACCCAGTACTTC; CDR3aa: CASSSVGDQETQYF; j_gene: TRBJ2-5; d_gene: -; abundance: once; v_gene: TRBV11-2
CDR3nt: TGTGCCAGCGGGACCTACAATGAGCAGTTCTTC; CDR3aa: CASGTYNEQFF; j_gene: TRBJ2-1; d_gene: -; abundance: -; v_gene: TRBV19
CDR3nt: TGTGCCAGCAGCTTAGCGCTGCAGGGGGGAAGTCAGCCCCAGCATTTT; CDR3aa: CASSLALQGGSQPQHF; j_gene: TRBJ1-5; d_gene: TRBD1; abundance: -; v_gene: TRBV7-6
CDR3nt: TGTGCCAGCAGCGGGGGAGGAGGGATCAATGGCTACACCTTC; CDR3aa: CASSGGGGINGYTF; j_gene: TRBJ1-2; d_gene: -; abundance: -; v_gene: TRBV9
CDR3nt: TGTGCCAGCAGCGTAGGGCCAGCGGGAGCTTACGAGCAGTACTTC; CDR3aa: CASSVGPAGAYEQYF; j_gene: TRBJ2-7; d_gene: TRBD2; abundance: -; v_gene: TRBV9
CDR3nt: TGTGCCAGCAGCTTAGCGGCATCCTCCCAAGAGACCCAGTACTTC; CDR3aa: CASSLAASSQETQYF; j_gene: TRBJ2-5; d_gene: -; abundance: -; v_gene: TRBV13
CDR3nt: TGTGCCAGCAGTTTACCTCTCTCCTACGAGCAGTACTTC; CDR3aa: CASSLPLSYEQYF; j_gene: TRBJ2-7; d_gene: -; abundance: -; v_gene: TRBV28
CDR3nt: TGTGCCAGCAGCTCACCCGAGGGACTAGAAAAGTACGAGCAGTACTTC; CDR3aa: CASSSPEGLEKYEQYF; j_gene: TRBJ2-7; d_gene: TRBD2; abundance: -; v_gene: TRBV7-2
CDR3nt: TGTGCCAGCAGCCCGGTTCAGAGCACAGATACGCAGTATTTT; CDR3aa: CASSPVQSTDTQYF; j_gene: TRBJ2-3; d_gene: -; abundance: -; v_gene: TRBV7-9
CDR3nt: TGTGCCAGCTCACCGAGGACAGATCAGCCCCAGCATTTT; CDR3aa: CASSPRTDQPQHF; j_gene: TRBJ1-5; d_gene: -; abundance: few; v_gene: TRBV18
CDR3nt: TGTGCCAGCAGCTCGAAGGTGGTAGGGGGGAGAGCCCCCAATGAGCAGTTCTTC; CDR3aa: CASSSKVVGGRAPNEQFF; j_gene: TRBJ2-1; d_gene: -; abundance: once; v_gene: TRBV11-1
CDR3nt: TGTGCCAGCAGTACAGGAATCCCCTACAATGAGCAGTTCTTC; CDR3aa: CASSTGIPYNEQFF; j_gene: TRBJ2-1; d_gene: -; abundance: -; v_gene: TRBV28
CDR3nt: TGCGCCAGCAGTACTAGTCGTAGCACAGATACGCAGTATTTT; CDR3aa: CASSTSRSTDTQYF; j_gene: TRBJ2-3; d_gene: -; abundance: -; v_gene: TRBV5-1
CDR3nt: TGCGCCAGCGGGACAGGGCCCAATGTGGGTGAGCAGTTCTTC; CDR3aa: CASGTGPNVGEQFF; j_gene: TRBJ2-1; d_gene: TRBD1; abundance: -; v_gene: TRBV5-1
CDR3nt: TGTGCCAGCAGTCGCGGACTAGCGGGAGCTTACTACGAGCAGTACTTC; CDR3aa: CASSRGLAGAYYEQYF; j_gene: TRBJ2-7; d_gene: TRBD2; abundance: -; v_gene: TRBV28
CDR3nt: TGTGCCAGCAGTTCAGACGGGAACACTGAAGCTTTCTTT; CDR3aa: CASSSDGNTEAFF; j_gene: TRBJ1-1; d_gene: -; abundance: -; v_gene: TRBV7-3
CDR3nt: TGCGCCAGCAGCCAAGTCCCAGATACGCAGTATTTT; CDR3aa: CASSQVPDTQYF; j_gene: TRBJ2-3; d_gene: -; abundance: -; v_gene: TRBV4-3
CDR3nt: TGTGCCAGCAGAGAAACCCCGCGCGCCGGGGAGCTGTTTTTT; CDR3aa: CASRETPRAGELFF; j_gene: TRBJ2-2; d_gene: -; abundance: -; v_gene: TRBV6-5
CDR3nt: TGTGCCAGCAGCGTAAGGGGACGGCACACTAGCACAGATACGCAGTATTTT; CDR3aa: CASSVRGRHTSTDTQYF; j_gene: TRBJ2-3; d_gene: -; abundance: -; v_gene: TRBV7-3
CDR3nt: TGCGCCAGCAGCCAAGATTTACAGGCTAGGGCTTTCTTT; CDR3aa: CASSQDLQARAFF; j_gene: TRBJ1-1; d_gene: -; abundance: -; v_gene: TRBV4-3
CDR3nt: TGTGCCAGCAGCTTACCCAACCCCGGACTAGCGGGAGCCAATGAGCAGTTCTTC; CDR3aa: CASSLPNPGLAGANEQFF; j_gene: TRBJ2-1; d_gene: TRBD2; abundance: once; v_gene: TRBV7-9
CDR3nt: TGTGCCAGCTCTCTAAAGCACCTCCCGGAGCCTTTCTTT; CDR3aa: CASSLKHLPEPFF; j_gene: TRBJ1-1; d_gene: -; abundance: -; v_gene: TRBV18
CDR3nt: TGTGCCAGTACAAGGCTGAACACCGGGGAGCTGTTTTTT; CDR3aa: CASTRLNTGELFF; j_gene: TRBJ2-2; d_gene: -; abundance: -; v_gene: TRBV19
CDR3nt: TGTGCCAGCAGCTTGGAATGGGACAGGGGATACGAGCAGTACTTC; CDR3aa: CASSLEWDRGYEQYF; j_gene: TRBJ2-7; d_gene: TRBD1; abundance: once; v_gene: TRBV11-2
CDR3nt: TGTGCCAGCAGCTGGGGACAGACTTCGGTCGAGCAGTACTTC; CDR3aa: CASSWGQTSVEQYF; j_gene: TRBJ2-7; d_gene: TRBD1; abundance: -; v_gene: TRBV5-4
CDR3nt: TGTGCCAGCAGCCCCCTCGGGCAATTGAACACTGAAGCTTTCTTT; CDR3aa: CASSPLGQLNTEAFF; j_gene: TRBJ1-1; d_gene: -; abundance: -; v_gene: TRBV14
CDR3nt: TGCGCCAGCAGCCGAGGGGACAGTTCGAACACTGAAGCTTTCTTT; CDR3aa: CASSRGDSSNTEAFF; j_gene: TRBJ1-1; d_gene: TRBD1; abundance: -; v_gene: TRBV4-3
CDR3nt: TGTGCCAGCAGTGGGCGGCAGGCTGCCGGCTACACCTTC; CDR3aa: CASSGRQAAGYTF; j_gene: TRBJ1-2; d_gene: -; abundance: -; v_gene: TRBV2
CDR3nt: TGTGCCAGCAGCCAAGATCGCGGGAATGAGCAGTTCTTC; CDR3aa: CASSQDRGNEQFF; j_gene: TRBJ2-1; d_gene: -; abundance: -; v_gene: TRBV14
CDR3nt: TGTGCCAGCAGTTTGGGGACGGCAAGCAATCAGCCCCAGCATTTT; CDR3aa: CASSLGTASNQPQHF; j_gene: TRBJ1-5; d_gene: -; abundance: -; v_gene: TRBV28
CDR3nt: TGTGCCAGCAGCAGGAGAGGAGGGCTCCGACTTAACAATGAGCAGTTCTTC; CDR3aa: CASSRRGGLRLNNEQFF; j_gene: TRBJ2-1; d_gene: -; abundance: -; v_gene: TRBV7-9
CDR3nt: TGTGCCAGCAGTTACTCGGCTAGCGGGAGCGAGCAGTACTTC; CDR3aa: CASSYSASGSEQYF; j_gene: TRBJ2-7; d_gene: TRBD2; abundance: -; v_gene: TRBV6-6
CDR3nt: TGCGCCAGCAGCCTTCGGGTGAACACCGGGGAGCTGTTTTTT; CDR3aa: CASSLRVNTGELFF; j_gene: TRBJ2-2; d_gene: -; abundance: -; v_gene: TRBV5-1
CDR3nt: TGTGCCAGCAGCTTACAAAATCAGCCCCAGCATTTT; CDR3aa: CASSLQNQPQHF; j_gene: TRBJ1-5; d_gene: -; abundance: -; v_gene: TRBV7-2
CDR3nt: TGTGCCAGCAGTTTAGTGCCGGCCGCAAGCGGCTACACCTTC; CDR3aa: CASSLVPAASGYTF; j_gene: TRBJ1-2; d_gene: -; abundance: once; v_gene: TRBV28
CDR3nt: TGTGCCAGCAGTCTAGCGGGAGACTCCTACAATGAGCAGTTCTTC; CDR3aa: CASSLAGDSYNEQFF; j_gene: TRBJ2-1; d_gene: TRBD2; abundance: -; v_gene: TRBV9
CDR3nt: -; CDR3aa: CASSVGQGAYEQYF; j_gene: TRBJ2-7; d_gene: -; abundance: -; v_gene: TRBV9
CDR3nt: TGTGCCAGCAGATTGAGAAGCGGGGCTTTCAATGAGCAGTTCTTC; CDR3aa: CASRLRSGAFNEQFF; j_gene: TRBJ2-1; d_gene: TRBD2; abundance: -; v_gene: TRBV28
CDR3nt: TGTGCCAGCAGCCGCGGTACAGGTCAGTACAATGAGCAGTTCTTC; CDR3aa: CASSRGTGQYNEQFF; j_gene: TRBJ2-1; d_gene: -; abundance: -; v_gene: TRBV28
CDR3nt: TGCGCCAGCAGCTTTCAGGGGGCGCGTGAAAAACTGTTTTTT; CDR3aa: CASSFQGAREKLFF; j_gene: TRBJ1-4; d_gene: TRBD1; abundance: -; v_gene: TRBV5-1
CDR3nt: TGCGCCAGCAGCGCGGGACAGGGGGCCAGGGATGGATACACCGGGGAGCTGTTTTTT; CDR3aa: CASSAGQGARDGYTGELFF; j_gene: TRBJ2-2; d_gene: TRBD1; abundance: -; v_gene: TRBV5-1
CDR3nt: TGTGCCAGCAGTTTTGACAGAACAGATACGCAGTATTTT; CDR3aa: CASSFDRTDTQYF; j_gene: TRBJ2-3; d_gene: -; abundance: -; v_gene: TRBV27
CDR3nt: TGTGCCAGCAGTCATAGACAGGGGGGTTACAATGAGCAGTTCTTC; CDR3aa: CASSHRQGGYNEQFF; j_gene: TRBJ2-1; d_gene: TRBD1; abundance: -; v_gene: TRBV6-5
CDR3nt: TGTGCCAGCAGCTCGGACCCACAAGGGGAGACCCAGTACTTC; CDR3aa: CASSSDPQGETQYF; j_gene: TRBJ2-5; d_gene: -; abundance: -; v_gene: TRBV5-4
CDR3nt: TGCGCCAGCAGCCAAGGGGTGACAGGGGGCGCCGTCTATGGCTACACCTTC; CDR3aa: CASSQGVTGGAVYGYTF; j_gene: TRBJ1-2; d_gene: TRBD1; abundance: -; v_gene: TRBV4-1